Sequencing of this T cell receptor (beta chain) was carried out in a study of neoadjuvant anti-PD-1 for oral cavity cancer. The sample's time point: after neoadjuvant nivolumab, at surgical resection. The trim removed 0 bases at V and 4 bases at J, leaving 3 bases unmatched. The CDR3 loop spans 14 amino acids. The germline CDR1 and CDR2 sequences are SGHRS and YFSETQ. Produced via immunoSEQ multiplex PCR; TCRdb's table is partial and in-frame only. The data contain roughly 13,000 clones, about two thirds of them seen just once; the ten biggest clones take up less than 3.5%. The J gene is TRBJ1-1, the V gene TRBV5-1; TRBD1 matches at 7 bases. This receptor was taken from a person aged 40 to 85 with oral cavity squamous cell carcinoma. The material was PBMCs, obtained after nivolumab (anti-PD-1) treatment. CDR3: CASSLDRGSTEAFF. The CDR3, as DNA: TGCGCCAGCAGCTTGGACAGGGGTAGCACTGAAGCTTTCTTT.